These 23 T cell receptor beta chains were all obtained from the same sample, sequenced in a study of regulatory T cells in long-lasting Graves disease. The time point is: newly diagnosed GD, antithyroid drugs for less than 3 months. The TCR library was made from RNA extracted from PBMCs. For TCR beta, libraries came from iRepertoire HTBI primers and Arm-PCR of CDR3 regions. Each CDR3 protein gets one entry after TCRdb re-called the multiplex PCR reads with MiXCR. Of 300,000 to 400,000 distinct CDR3 sequences detected, around 17% appear once; the ten largest clones hold around 27%. This sample was also put to use in a study of T cells in Graves' hyperthyroidism and ophthalmopathy.

The material was peripheral blood mononuclear cells (PBMCs), obtained at new diagnosis, from a patient treated with antithyroid drugs. All receptors come from a middle-aged man with Graves disease.

The sample holds many counts of this clonotype. The J gene is TRBJ2-1, the V gene TRBV24-1, with 9 bases identical to TRBD1. Looked up from germline, CDR1 is KGHDR and CDR2 is SFDVKD. With 6 bases clipped from V and 6 bases from J, the junction kept 5 bases outside the gene matches. The CDR3 spans 14 residues. The CDR3 sequence is CATSPQGAPNEQFF. DNA of the CDR3: TGTGCCACCAGTCCACAGGGGGCGCCCAATGAGCAGTTCTTC.

This clonotype was seen at least ten times. The CDR3 region has the DNA TGTGCCAGCTCACCCGGGACCCGGGCAGAGACCCAGTACTTC. It translates to CASSPGTRAETQYF. The genes are TRBV18 and TRBJ2-5; D could derive from TRBD1 or TRBD2 (5 bases each). V lost 3 bases and J 4 bases, leaving 12 bases between the germline ends. This CDR3 has 14 residues. Germline loops: CDR1 KGHSH, CDR2 LQKENI.

V gene TRBV5-1 combines with J gene TRBJ2-5; 7 positions agree with TRBD1. The germline V gene encodes CDR1 SGHRS and CDR2 YFSETQ. CDR3 length: 15 residues. J gave up 2 bases and V 4 bases, and 8 bases lay outside the gene matches. The CDR3 sequence: CASSAEPGQQETQYF. The CDR3 nucleotides read TGCGCCAGCAGCGCGGAACCGGGACAGCAAGAGACCCAGTACTTC.

This clonotype showed up many times. V gene TRBV5-1 combines with J gene TRBJ2-5, with D possibly matching TRBD1 (5 bases). The CDR3 loop spans 14 amino acids. CDR1 and CDR2 from the germline V gene are SGHRS and YFSETQ. V lost 7 bases and J lost 3, with 16 bases in between. For the CDR3, the DNA is TGCGCCAGCTCCCGCACGGGCAGGGAAGAGACCCAGTACTTC. Amino acid sequence: CASSRTGREETQYF.

In this sample, this clonotype turned up many times. The rearrangement joins TRBV3-1 to TRBJ2-1; tentatively, D is TRBD1 or TRBD2 (5 bases each). The CDR3 loop spans 14 amino acids. The V end was cut by 4 bases, the J end by 8 bases, with 15 bases between. The germline V gene encodes CDR1 LGHDT and CDR2 YNNKEL (reference sequence). CDR3 sequence: CASSLRGRIDEQFF. In DNA, the CDR3 is TGTGCCAGCAGCCTCCGGGGCCGCATAGATGAGCAGTTCTTC.

This clonotype was seen repeatedly, ten times or more. J is TRBJ2-7 and V is TRBV20-1; D is perhaps TRBD2 (6 bases). This CDR3 has 13 amino acids. CDR1 DFQATT and CDR2 SNEGSKA come from the germline V gene (reference sequence). The V gene lost 6 bases and the J gene lost 6 bases, with 18 bases spanning the gap. The DNA of the CDR3 is TGCAGTGCCCCGGGGGTGGGTCTATCCGAGCAGTACTTC. This encodes CSAPGVGLSEQYF.

The chain recombines TRBV9 with TRBJ2-7; 13 bases fit TRBD2. J lost 7 bases, V lost 5 bases, and 6 bases had no gene match. This CDR3 spans 14 amino acids. Germline V lookup: CDR1 SGDLS, CDR2 YYNGEE. CDR3 DNA: TGTGCCAGCAGTATCGGGACTAGCGGGGTAGAGCAGTACTTC. Translated: CASSIGTSGVEQYF.

This clonotype was picked up a small number of times. The genes are TRBV19 and TRBJ2-7; TRBD2 aligns across 8 bases. Per the germline V gene, CDR1 is LNHDA and CDR2 is SQIVND (reference sequence). V shed 5 bases and J 1 base; nucleotides not matched to a gene: 13. This CDR3 contains 17 residues. The CDR3 loop is CASSRLRAGDESYEQYF. The CDR3 DNA reads as TGTGCCAGTAGTCGACTTAGAGCGGGGGACGAATCCTACGAGCAGTACTTC.

This clonotype was observed a few times. The CDR3 spells CATSVPGRGGGNEQFF. The CDR3 nucleotides are TGTGCCACCAGTGTCCCCGGTCGGGGGGGGGGCAATGAGCAGTTCTTC. V and J are TRBV24-1 and TRBJ2-1; 8 bases match TRBD2. The germline CDR1 and CDR2 sequences are KGHDR and SFDVKD. The CDR3 totals 16 residues. V gave up 5 bases and J gave up 6 bases; unmatched junction bases: 11.

The table lists this clonotype with many counts. The chain recombines TRBV6-2 or TRBV6-3 with TRBJ2-1; D perhaps matches TRBD2 (5 bases). The CDR3 runs to 17 residues. Trimming cost V 2 bases and J 1 base, with 15 bases left between them. CDR1 MNHEY and CDR2 SVGEGT come from the germline V gene. CDR3 sequence: CASSYRPSGQSYNEQFF. Here the CDR3 DNA reads TGTGCCAGCAGTTACAGGCCAAGCGGTCAGTCCTACAATGAGCAGTTCTTC.

This clonotype was seen many times. The chain employs TRBV7-2 and TRBJ1-6, with D uncertain. Germline assignment: CDR1 SGHTA and CDR2 FQGNSA. The CDR3 is made up of 14 amino acids. Trimming shortened V by 1 base and J by 1 base, and 2 bases separated the two germline ends. CDR3: CASSLVSYNSPLHF. The DNA of the CDR3 is TGTGCCAGCAGCTTAGTATCCTATAATTCACCCCTCCACTTT.

This clonotype appeared a few times. This probably arose from a read error, given a far larger clone one base away. The chain employs TRBV14 and TRBJ2-7; D not certain. The ends were cut back, 5 bases at V and 3 bases at J, with 2 bases in the middle. The CDR3 sequence is 10 residues long. The germline gives CDR1 SGHDN, CDR2 FVKESK. The CDR3 region has the DNA TGTGCCAGCAGCAACTACGAGCAGTACTTC. Protein: CASSNYEQYF.

This clonotype was counted at least ten times. The rearrangement joins TRBV5-1 to TRBJ1-6; TRBD1 is a possible D gene (5 bases). Trimming took off 4 bases at V and 4 bases at J, with 9 bases between the two ends. The CDR3 sequence is 14 residues long. Germline lookup yields CDR1 SGHRS and CDR2 YFSETQ. CDR3 nucleotides: TGCGCCAGCAGCATGGGACGATATAATTCACCCCTCCACTTT. Amino acids: CASSMGRYNSPLHF.

This chain connects TRBV6-1 to TRBJ2-7, with 13 bases aligning to TRBD2. With V trimmed by 5 bases and J by 5 bases, 9 bases remained unmatched. Germline values: CDR1 MNHNS, CDR2 SASEGT. The CDR3 extends over 16 amino acids. CDR3 loop: CASSLRLAGGGHEQYF. CDR3 in DNA: TGTGCCAGCAGTCTTCGACTAGCGGGGGGCGGCCACGAGCAGTACTTC.

This clonotype was recorded many times. The rearrangement uses TRBV7-2 and TRBJ2-3; 10 positions match TRBD2. The V gene's germline CDR1 is SGHTA and CDR2 FQGNSA. The CDR3 is 18 amino acids. The V gene end was trimmed by 5 bases and the J gene end by 5 bases; junction bases not matched to a gene: 16. CDR3 in amino acids: CASSPPGGQRGGIDTQYF. CDR3 in DNA: TGTGCCAGCAGCCCCCCAGGAGGTCAGCGGGGGGGCATAGATACGCAGTATTTT.

The table lists this clonotype with many counts. The chain employs TRBV20-1 and TRBJ2-2; 10 bases match TRBD1. Trimming removed 5 bases from V and 3 bases from J; junction bases left unmatched: 9. The germline CDR1 and CDR2 sequences are DFQATT and SNEGSKA (reference sequence). The CDR3 has 16 residues. The CDR3 DNA is TGCAGTGCTTCAGACCCGGGACAGGGGCACACCGGGGAGCTGTTTTTT. Residues: CSASDPGQGHTGELFF.

This clonotype was seen more than once but under ten times. The chain employs TRBV9 and TRBJ1-6; D remains ambiguous. Deletions cut 3 bases from V and 4 bases from J, with 5 bases between. CDR1 is SGDLS and CDR2 is YYNGEE in the germline V gene. This CDR3 is 13 amino acids long. The DNA of the CDR3 is TGTGCCAGCAGCGCAGCGTATAATTCACCCCTCCACTTT. This encodes CASSAAYNSPLHF.

This clonotype has at least ten counts. The genes are TRBV6-2 or TRBV6-3 and TRBJ2-5; perhaps TRBD2 as D (7 bases). V was pared by 2 bases and J by 5 bases, with 15 bases between. Germline V gene lookup returns CDR1 MNHEY and CDR2 SVGEGT. The CDR3 length is 15 residues. The CDR3 sequence: CASSYGGGARETQYF. The DNA for the CDR3 is TGTGCCAGCAGTTACGGGGGGGGGGCGAGGGAGACCCAGTACTTC.

This clonotype has a count of ten or more. The chain recombines TRBV20-1 with TRBJ2-7; 9 nucleotides agree with TRBD1. The germline CDR1 and CDR2 sequences are DFQATT and SNEGSKA (reference sequence). The V segment lost 6 bases and the J segment 4 bases; nucleotides outside the gene matches: 10. The CDR3 contains 14 residues. This CDR3 is CSAKPWDRAYEQYF. The CDR3 DNA reads as TGCAGTGCCAAACCCTGGGACAGGGCATACGAGCAGTACTTC.

This clonotype has ten or more counts. This chain links TRBV7-3 with TRBJ2-1; the match to TRBD1 covers 11 bases. This CDR3 has 14 residues. The germline CDR1 and CDR2 sequences are SGHTA and FQGTGA. Unmatched junction bases numbered 7, after V lost 5 bases and J lost 10 bases. CDR3: CASSPWTGGGEQFF. CDR3 DNA: TGTGCCAGCAGCCCTTGGACAGGGGGCGGCGAGCAGTTCTTC.

In its sample, this clonotype was seen a few times. One end of the junction is discordant with germline, which a read error may explain. The J gene is TRBJ1-4, the V gene TRBV12-3 or TRBV12-4; 10 nucleotides agree with TRBD1. The CDR3 runs to 13 residues. The CDR3 coding sequence is TGTGCCAGCAGGGGACAGGGGTGGGAAAAACCGTTTTTT. Translation gives CASRGQGWEKPFF.

Only a few counts were recorded for this clonotype. This chain connects TRBV6-1 to TRBJ1-4, with a possible D match to TRBD1 (6 bases). Trimming removed 1 base at V and 2 bases at J, with 14 bases between. Per the germline V gene, CDR1 is MNHNS and CDR2 is SASEGT. The CDR3 spans 17 residues. In DNA, the CDR3 is TGTGCCAGCAGTGAAGAAATAACAGGGTGGACTAATGAAAAACTGTTTTTT. Amino acids: CASSEEITGWTNEKLFF.

Ten or more counts support this clonotype. The chain couples TRBV11-1 to TRBJ2-2; D may match TRBD1 or TRBD2 (5 bases each). V lost 3 bases to trimming and J lost 4 bases, with 12 bases between them. This CDR3 is built from 15 residues. Germline-derived CDR1 and CDR2 are SGHAT and FQDESV (reference sequence). Here the CDR3 reads CASSLGRGVTGELFF. DNA of the CDR3: TGTGCCAGCAGCTTGGGAAGAGGGGTCACCGGGGAGCTGTTTTTT. The variable domain in full, with the rest retrieved from reference TRBV11-1 and TRBJ2-2, is EAEVAQSPRYKITEKSQAVAFWCDPISGHATLYWYRQILGQGPELLVQFQDESVVDDSQLPKDRFSAERLKGVDSTLKIQPAELGDSAMYLCASSLGRGVTGELFFGEGSRLTVL.